Below are 17 T cell receptor beta chains sequenced from a single sample in a study of cytomegalovirus exposure and HLA in healthy donors. Libraries were prepared by immunoSEQ multiplex PCR; TCRdb keeps only in-frame clonotypes and omits some of them. The sample yields tens of thousands of clones, about 91% seen once. The specimen was PBMCs. These receptors all come from a woman aged 30 to 39 in good health and CMV-seronegative.

The rearrangement joins TRBV7-6 to TRBJ2-7; weak D call: TRBD1 (6 bases). The germline V gene encodes CDR1 SGHVS and CDR2 FNYEAQ. This CDR3 spans 14 amino acids. The germline V and J ends were trimmed by 5 bases and 0 bases, with 11 bases remaining between them. CDR3 protein: CASSPGQSSYEQYF. CDR3 DNA sequence: TGTGCCAGCAGCCCAGGACAGAGCTCCTACGAGCAGTACTTC.

This chain joins TRBV18 and TRBJ1-3; possibly TRBD1 for D (6 bases). The length of the CDR3 is 12 residues. Per germline, CDR1 KGHSH and CDR2 LQKENI. Trimming shortened V by 6 bases and J by 11 bases, and 14 bases separated the two germline ends. The CDR3 sequence is CASSDRQAAIYF. CDR3 in DNA: TGTGCCAGCTCGGACAGACAGGCGGCCATATATTTT.

The chain is built from TRBV18 and TRBJ2-3; D not certain. V was clipped by 4 bases and J by 1 base, with 12 bases between them. CDR1 is KGHSH and CDR2 is LQKENI in the germline V gene. The CDR3 is made up of 15 amino acids. DNA of the CDR3: TGTGCCAGCTCACTACTAAAGATCCGCACAGATACGCAGTATTTT. It translates to CASSLLKIRTDTQYF.

The gene calls are TRBV19 and TRBJ2-2, with D tentatively TRBD1 (5 bases). Germline V lookup: CDR1 LNHDA, CDR2 SQIVND (reference sequence). The ends were cut back, 4 bases at V and 7 bases at J, with 7 bases in the middle. The CDR3 is made up of 12 amino acids. The CDR3 spells CASSTQGGELFF. CDR3 DNA sequence: TGTGCCAGTAGTACCCAGGGCGGGGAGCTGTTTTTT.

This chain uses TRBV14 with TRBJ2-7, with D possibly being TRBD2 (6 bases). The ends were cut back, 8 bases at V and 2 bases at J, with 10 bases in the middle. CDR1 is SGHDN, CDR2 FVKESK, per germline. The CDR3 extends over 12 amino acids. CDR3 coding DNA: TGTGCCAGCGGGAGGAGGGCCTACGAGCAGTACTTC. Protein product: CASGRRAYEQYF.

This chain connects TRBV7-8 to TRBJ1-1, with a tentative D call TRBD1 (5 bases). There are 13 residues in the CDR3. V lost 5 bases, J lost 4 bases, and 11 bases lay in between. CDR1 is SGHVS and CDR2 is FQNEAQ in the germline V gene. The CDR3 DNA is TGTGCCAGCAGCCCGCAGGGAGGCACTGAAGCTTTCTTT. This sequence encodes CASSPQGGTEAFF.

V usage is TRBV27 and J usage is TRBJ1-5; D perhaps matches TRBD1 (6 bases). The CDR3 totals 17 residues. Germline CDR1 reads MNHEY; CDR2 reads SMNVEV (reference sequence). V dropped 4 bases and J dropped 4 bases, with 20 bases sitting between them. The CDR3 reads CASSSVSTGQINQPQHF. The CDR3, as DNA: TGTGCCAGCAGTTCAGTCTCTACGGGACAAATAAATCAGCCCCAGCATTTT.

The chain recombines TRBV9 with TRBJ2-1; D gene unclear. The V and J ends lost 0 bases and 8 bases respectively, with 12 bases between them. The CDR3 length is 14 residues. The germline V gene has CDR1 SGDLS and CDR2 YYNGEE. The CDR3 DNA is TGTGCCAGCAGCGTAGGGTACCTCCGGGATGAGCAGTTCTTC. This encodes CASSVGYLRDEQFF.

The genes are TRBV27 and TRBJ2-3; no reliable D call. CDR1 is MNHEY, CDR2 SMNVEV, per germline (reference sequence). V was clipped by 6 bases and J by 1 base, with 5 bases between them. The CDR3 is made up of 12 amino acids. The CDR3 here is CASRERTDTQYF. The CDR3 DNA follows: TGTGCCAGCAGGGAGCGCACAGATACGCAGTATTTT.

The rearrangement uses TRBV19 and TRBJ2-5, with TRBD1 as a possible D gene (6 bases). Looked up from germline, CDR1 is LNHDA and CDR2 is SQIVND (reference sequence). The germline V and J ends were trimmed by 4 bases and 5 bases, with 11 bases remaining between them. The CDR3 extends over 13 amino acids. CDR3: CASSRGLGETQYF. CDR3 DNA: TGTGCCAGTAGTAGGGGGCTCGGGGAGACCCAGTACTTC.

V usage is TRBV2 and J usage is TRBJ1-2; 10 nucleotides line up with TRBD1. The J segment lost 3 bases and the V segment lost 4 bases, leaving 2 bases of the junction unmatched. CDR1 is SNHLY and CDR2 is FYNNEI in the germline V gene. The length of the CDR3 is 14 residues. CDR3 DNA sequence: TGTGCCAGCAGTGGGGGGACAGGGGACTATGGCTACACCTTC. Its translation is CASSGGTGDYGYTF.

The chain recombines TRBV4-1 with TRBJ2-1, with TRBD2 as a possible D gene (5 bases). Germline CDR1 reads MGHRA; CDR2 reads YSYEKL. CDR3 length: 15 residues. The V gene lost 1 base and the J gene lost 8 bases, with 15 bases spanning the gap. In DNA form, the CDR3 reads TGCGCCAGCAGCCAAGGGGGAGCCCCTGGCGATGAGCAGTTCTTC. It specifies CASSQGGAPGDEQFF.

The chain is built from TRBV4-3 and TRBJ2-1; 7 bases match TRBD1. Trimming at V came to 0 bases and at J to 3 bases, leaving 2 bases not matched to a gene. Germline V gene sequence: CDR1 LGHNA, CDR2 YSLEER. The CDR3 contains 15 residues. Written as DNA, the CDR3 is TGCGCCAGCAGCCAAGATCGGACAGGCTACAATGAGCAGTTCTTC. Translated, it gives CASSQDRTGYNEQFF.

The CDR3: CASSLGPSSGSTDTQYF. The CDR3 coding sequence is TGTGCCAGCAGCTTAGGCCCTTCTAGCGGGAGCACAGATACGCAGTATTTT. This chain joins TRBV7-3 and TRBJ2-3, with 8 nucleotides matching TRBD2. Germline V CDR1 and CDR2: SGHTA, FQGTGA. This CDR3 has 17 amino acids. The V gene end was trimmed by 2 bases and the J gene end by 0 bases; junction bases not matched to a gene: 7. The full variable domain, rest sourced from reference TRBV7-3 and TRBJ2-3, is GAGVSQTPSNKVTEKGKYVELRCDPISGHTALYWYRQSLGQGPEFLIYFQGTGAADDSGLPNDRFFAVRPEGSVSTLKIQRTERGDSAVYLCASSLGPSSGSTDTQYFGPGTRLTVL.

This chain uses TRBV5-1 with TRBJ2-6, with a possible D match to TRBD1 (5 bases). The CDR3 is 17 residues long. Germline lookup yields CDR1 SGHRS and CDR2 YFSETQ. Trimming removed 0 bases at V and 0 bases at J, with 10 bases between. In nucleotides, the CDR3 is TGCGCCAGCAGCTTGGTTTCACAGGCCTCTGGGGCCAACGTCCTGACTTTC. This gives the protein CASSLVSQASGANVLTF.

This chain links TRBV10-3 with TRBJ1-1; D uncertain. Trimming shortened V by 3 bases and J by 5 bases, and 13 bases separated the two germline ends. The CDR3 is 14 residues long. CDR1 and CDR2 from the germline V gene are ENHRY and SYGVKD. Here the CDR3 reads CAISESTAGTEAFF. In DNA form, the CDR3 reads TGTGCCATCAGTGAATCCACGGCGGGGACTGAAGCTTTCTTT.

CDR3 amino acids: CASRSIGELFF. In DNA, the CDR3 is TGTGCCAGCAGGAGTATCGGGGAGCTGTTTTTT. This chain uses TRBV6-1 with TRBJ2-2; no reliable D call. Trimming took 6 bases from V and 7 from J, leaving 6 bases between them. This CDR3 is built from 11 residues. Germline-derived CDR1 and CDR2 are MNHNS and SASEGT.